This T cell receptor (beta chain) was profiled in a study of shared clonotypes between healthy human individuals (dated by TCRdb to about 2020). General notes on the study: The cohort included three men and two women between 18 and 49 years of age. For each donor, three plates each were used for CD4 naive and CD4 memory, two plates were used for CD8 naive, and one plate was used for CD8 memory. To estimate repertoire size and how much clonotypes are shared between individuals, the study performed deep sequencing of blood TCR repertoires from 4 to 6 healthy adults. Libraries were prepared and TCR repertoires were sequenced by different laboratories using diverse techniques, in order to increase sequencing depth and limit assay-specific biases. Per donor, leukapheresis produced somewhere between about 0.94 and 9.5 billion PBMCs.

The CDR3 measures 13 amino acids from cysteine to phenylalanine. Only CDR3 DNA remains: 39 bases, in frame from the first base. V is cut back by 4 bases and J by 3 bases, with 3 bases in the junction unmatched. CDR1 and CDR2 were assigned from the germline V gene as SGHRS and YFSETQ. Using the deep immunoSEQ assay, TCR CDR3 regions were amplified from genomic DNA by multiplex PCR. Genomic DNA extracted from each cell subset was distributed evenly over all wells of several immunoSEQ 96-well plates, and each plate served as one replicate. Each replicate PCR for sorted subsets received about 210 ng genomic DNA, equal to roughly 30,000 T cell genomes. Purified libraries were quantified with a Qubit 3.0 fluorometer, sized on a Bioanalyzer 2100, and re-quantified with the KAPA Library Quantification kit. Every immunoSEQ 96-well plate was sequenced on a dedicated single-read 150-cycle Illumina NextSeq 550 flow cell. The original methods were these. Because the immunoSEQ output included only junctional sequences and no quality scores, the filtering could not be the same as the filtering used for full-length reads. To assign V/J genes and CDR3, sequences were annotated against IMGT germline references using PyIR, a Python wrapper for IgBLAST v1.9. Reads with weak V/J assignments (E-value above 1e-6), missing CDR3, stop codons, out-of-frame junctions, or ambiguous translated residues were removed. V3J clonotypes were defined as sequences sharing an identical inferred V gene, J gene, and CDR3 amino acid sequence. Percentage overlap between repertoires was computed as shared unique clonotypes divided by the size of the smaller repertoire. Repertoire richness was assessed with RTK rarefaction, the Chao1 estimator, and Recon v2.1 estimates of unobserved clonotypes. OLGA was used to compute generation probabilities for all TCRbeta clonotypes that the gDNA method yielded from a handful of donors. TCRdb re-hosts the immuneACCESS table, in-frame sequences only. Its copies lack some clones; in the studies checked, an unresolved V gene accounts for under half of them, and the cause for the rest is not known. Clonal size and the V and J genes are those of that table, whereas D and trimming came from the DNA. For this sample there are some 1 million clones; roughly 70% appear just once. The ten largest clones add up to over 1.3% of the sample.

The investigation overall reported the following: Pairwise subsampling led to the expectation that sequencing depth would affect the degree of clonotype sharing among donors. Across a handful of donors, around 5% of naive CD4, approximately 3.5% of naive CD8, about 2.3% of memory CD4, and roughly 0.41% of memory CD8 clonotypes were shared. Only blood was sampled, and tissue TCR repertoires likely differ from those in blood. The genetic and exposure-history diversity represented was limited by the small number of donors. Incomplete sequencing was indicated by rarefaction of sorted-subset datasets, despite the large sequencing depth. Larger estimated clonotype richness was generally found for naive subsets than for memory subsets. Clonotypes shared by all four sorted-subset donors showed higher generation probabilities than non-shared clonotypes.

A note on this clone: No antigen is known for it. Per-base qualities were not stored, and no clone one base away is much larger. Other DNA sequences from this sample encode an identical CDR3 as well.

Donors were healthy HIV-negative adults with no recently reported acute infections or vaccinations. Every donor was a Caucasian adult residing in Nashville, Tennessee, USA. Magnetic negative selection was used to enrich CD4+ T cells, after which naive cells were positively selected on CD45RA and the negative fraction became the memory subset. Blood was obtained by leukapheresis, after which PBMCs were separated by Ficoll-Histopaque density gradient centrifugation and cryopreserved in liquid nitrogen vapor phase. Purity and quantity of every magnetically sorted T cell population were checked by analytical flow cytometry. Genomic DNA was isolated from every sorted fraction and measured by UV absorbance on a Nanodrop 2000c.

The specimen sequenced was memory CD4+ T cells sorted from blood. The sample's cell subset or site, from its label and the paper: CD45RA-negative fraction. This receptor was obtained from a man aged 18 to 29 in good health. This chain joins TRBV5-1 to TRBJ2-7; TRBD2 lines up with 8 middle nucleotides. The DNA is as follows: TGCGCCAGCAGCGCAGGGACTAGCTACGAGCAGTACTTC. Its product reads: CASSAGTSYEQYF.